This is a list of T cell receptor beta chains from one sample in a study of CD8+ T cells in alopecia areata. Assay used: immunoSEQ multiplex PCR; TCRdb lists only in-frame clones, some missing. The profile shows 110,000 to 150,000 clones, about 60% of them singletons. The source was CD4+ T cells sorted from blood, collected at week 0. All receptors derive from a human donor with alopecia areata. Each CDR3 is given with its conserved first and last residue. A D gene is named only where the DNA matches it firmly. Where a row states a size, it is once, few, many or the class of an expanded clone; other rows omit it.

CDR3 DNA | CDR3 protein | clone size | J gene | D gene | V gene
TGCGCCAGCAGCGAGAGGGATACGCAGTATTTT | CASSERDTQYF | few | TRBJ2-3 | NA | TRBV5-1
TGTGCCAGTAGTATACTGGGACTAGCGGGGGTCAGAGAGACCCAGTACTTC | CASSILGLAGVRETQYF | NA | TRBJ2-5 | TRBD2 | TRBV19
TGTGCCATCAGCTCTGGACAGTATAGCAATCAGCCCCAGCATTTT | CAISSGQYSNQPQHF | NA | TRBJ1-5 | NA | TRBV15
TGCGCCAGCAGCCTTACTTTAACCGGGACAGCATGGTATGGCTACACCTTC | CASSLTLTGTAWYGYTF | few | TRBJ1-2 | TRBD1 | TRBV4-3
TGTGCCAGCAGTGATACAGGGGACTATGGCTACACCTTC | CASSDTGDYGYTF | many | TRBJ1-2 | TRBD1 | TRBV2
TGTGCCAGCAGCAAAGAAGGACCCTCTACTAACTATGGCTACACCTTC | CASSKEGPSTNYGYTF | NA | TRBJ1-2 | NA | TRBV21-1
TGTGCCAGCAGCTTAGACCCGAACACTGAAGCTTTCTTT | CASSLDPNTEAFF | few | TRBJ1-1 | NA | TRBV7-6
TGCGCCAGCAGCTTGGGGGTACAAGAGACCCAGTACTTC | CASSLGVQETQYF | NA | TRBJ2-5 | NA | TRBV5-1
TGTGCCATCAGGAGGGTGATAGGGGAGTACTTC | CAIRRVIGEYF | NA | TRBJ2-7 | NA | TRBV10-3
TGCGCCAGCAGCTTACAAGAGACCCAGTACTTC | CASSLQETQYF | NA | TRBJ2-5 | NA | TRBV5-1
TGTGCCAGCAGTCCCGACACTGTTGTGGGAAAACTGTTTTTT | CASSPDTVVGKLFF | NA | TRBJ1-4 | NA | TRBV25-1
TGTGCCAGCAGCGTAGATCTAGCGGGGGGGCAAGAGACCCAGTACTTC | CASSVDLAGGQETQYF | NA | TRBJ2-5 | TRBD2 | TRBV9